Described below is a single T cell receptor (beta chain) sequence and its context. As yet, its antigen is unknown. This record comes from a study of human T cells and chemical hapten exposure. TCRdb re-called the RACE reads through MiXCR, storing one row per CDR3 protein. The sample has approximately 370,000 distinct CDR3 sequences, 5% to 6.5% seen once. Study-level findings and limits: Alopecia was present in the donors, so their immune response may differ from healthy people's. Patch test score was positively correlated with the counts of TCRs that had expanded at PT1.

Germline CDR1 and CDR2: ENHRY and SYGVKD. This CDR3 comprises 15 residues. V was clipped by 7 bases and J by 8 bases; unmatched bases: 11. Time point of the sample: pre-sensitization, week 0. Treatment indicated: therapeutic diphenylcyclopropenone sensitization with weekly scalp DPC. This sequence originates from a woman aged 18-29 years with alopecia areata. Some clones in this sample may be carry-over from other donors' samples. This chain uses TRBV10-3 with TRBJ1-6, with 7 nucleotides matching TRBD1. The specimen was whole blood, collected in connection with sensitization to the hapten diphenylcyclopropenone (DPC). The DNA for the CDR3 is TGTGCCATCAAGCAAGACAGGGCCCAGTATTCACCCCTCCACTTT. Encoded protein: CAIKQDRAQYSPLHF.